This T cell receptor (beta chain) appears in the sequencing data of a study of T cells in Graves' hyperthyroidism and ophthalmopathy. Overall study results and limits: The model foresaw ophthalmopathy a median approximately 6.1 months prior to onset.

RNA transcripts gave rise to amplified TCR beta CDR3 regions. With the HTBI primer set, the TCR CDR3 went through a first round of RT-PCR. MiXCR, applied by TCRdb to the multiplex PCR reads, yields one record per CDR3 protein. Of around 540,000 distinct CDR3 sequences in the sample, about 45% are singletons; the top ten hold 6.5% to 9%. CDR3 length: 19 amino acids. CDR1 is SNHLY and CDR2 is FYNNEI in the germline V gene. With V trimmed by 5 bases and J by 4 bases, 14 bases remained unmatched. This clonotype turned up a few times. Its matching antigen is unknown. Source material: peripheral blood or thyroid tissue (not recorded which). The V and J genes are TRBV2 and TRBJ2-5, with 15 bases lining up with TRBD2. The sequence was collected from a woman aged 18-35 years with Graves' hyperthyroidism. Here the CDR3 reads CASSPSGLAGGPLGETQYF. The CDR3 bases are TGTGCCAGCAGTCCATCCGGACTAGCGGGAGGGCCTTTGGGAGAGACCCAGTACTTC. The whole variable domain, remainder taken from reference TRBV2 and TRBJ2-5, is EPEVTQTPSHQVTQMGQEVILRCVPISNHLYFYWYRQILGQKVEFLVSFYNNEISEKSEIFDDQFSVERPDGSNFTLKIRSTKLEDSAMYFCASSPSGLAGGPLGETQYFGPGTRLLVL.